This T cell receptor (beta chain) was sequenced for a study of cytomegalovirus exposure and HLA in healthy donors. Donors were nominally healthy when sampled, though unrecorded immune exposures were likely. Germline assignment: CDR1 SGHRS and CDR2 YFSETQ. V dropped 4 bases and J dropped 5; count of bases not matched to a gene: 4. This CDR3 has 14 residues. 13 Jbeta primers and 60 Vbeta primers were used for the PCR. TCRdb keeps only in-frame clones here, not all; method: immunoSEQ multiplex PCR. The sample records more than 70,000 clones, over 60% being singletons. The sequence derives from a man between 25 and 39 years old in good health and CMV-seropositive. Input material: PBMCs. This chain links TRBV5-1 with TRBJ1-5; 9 nucleotides agree with TRBD1. The CDR3 bases are TGCGCCAGCAGCCAGGGACAGGGCGATCAGCCCCAGCATTTT. This gives the protein CASSQGQGDQPQHF.